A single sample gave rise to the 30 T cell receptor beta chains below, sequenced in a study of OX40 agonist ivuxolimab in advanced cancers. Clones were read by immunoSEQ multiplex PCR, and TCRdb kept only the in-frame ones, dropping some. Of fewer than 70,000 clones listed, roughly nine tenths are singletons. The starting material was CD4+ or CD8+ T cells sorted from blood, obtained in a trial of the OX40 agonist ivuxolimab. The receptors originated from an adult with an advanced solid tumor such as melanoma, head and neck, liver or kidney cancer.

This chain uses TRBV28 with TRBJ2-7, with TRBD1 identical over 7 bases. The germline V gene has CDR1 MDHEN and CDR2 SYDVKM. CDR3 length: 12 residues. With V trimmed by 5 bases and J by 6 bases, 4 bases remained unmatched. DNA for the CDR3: TGTGCCAGCAGTCGCGACAGGGCCGAGCAGTACTTC. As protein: CASSRDRAEQYF.

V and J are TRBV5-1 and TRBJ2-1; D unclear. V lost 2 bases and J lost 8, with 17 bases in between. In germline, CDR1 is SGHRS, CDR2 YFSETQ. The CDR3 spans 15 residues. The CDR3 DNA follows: TGCGCCAGCAGCTTTGGAGTCGCCAAGGCCCATGAGCAGTTCTTC. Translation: CASSFGVAKAHEQFF. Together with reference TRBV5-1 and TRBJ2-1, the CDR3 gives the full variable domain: KAGVTQTPRYLIKTRGQQVTLSCSPISGHRSVSWYQQTPGQGLQFLFEYFSETQRNKGNFPGRFSGRQFSNSRSEMNVSTLELGDSALYLCASSFGVAKAHEQFFGPGTRLTVL.

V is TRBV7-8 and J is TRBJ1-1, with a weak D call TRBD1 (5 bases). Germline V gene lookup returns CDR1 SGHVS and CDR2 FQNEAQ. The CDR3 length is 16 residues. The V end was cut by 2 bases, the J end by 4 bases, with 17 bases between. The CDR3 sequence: CASSLRDAQTSTEAFF. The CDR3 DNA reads TGTGCCAGCAGCTTACGGGACGCCCAGACGAGCACTGAAGCTTTCTTT.

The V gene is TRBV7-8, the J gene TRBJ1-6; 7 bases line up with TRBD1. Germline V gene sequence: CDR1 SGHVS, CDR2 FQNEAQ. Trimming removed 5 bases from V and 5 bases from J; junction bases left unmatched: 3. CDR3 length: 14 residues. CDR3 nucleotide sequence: TGTGCCAGCAGCAGACAGGGAGATAATTCACCCCTCCACTTT. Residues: CASSRQGDNSPLHF.

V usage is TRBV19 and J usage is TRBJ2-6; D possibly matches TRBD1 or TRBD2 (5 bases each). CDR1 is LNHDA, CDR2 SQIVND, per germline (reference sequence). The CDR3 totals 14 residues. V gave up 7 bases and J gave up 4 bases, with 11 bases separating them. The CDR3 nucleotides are TGTGCCAGTATATCCGGGGCCGGGGCCAACGTCCTGACTTTC. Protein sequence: CASISGAGANVLTF.

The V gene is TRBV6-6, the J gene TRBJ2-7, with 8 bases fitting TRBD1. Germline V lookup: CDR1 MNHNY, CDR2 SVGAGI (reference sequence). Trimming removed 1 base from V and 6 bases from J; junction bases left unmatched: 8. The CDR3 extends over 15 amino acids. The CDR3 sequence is CASSYLRQGYTEQYF. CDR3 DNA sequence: TGTGCCAGCAGTTACTTAAGACAGGGGTACACCGAGCAGTACTTC.

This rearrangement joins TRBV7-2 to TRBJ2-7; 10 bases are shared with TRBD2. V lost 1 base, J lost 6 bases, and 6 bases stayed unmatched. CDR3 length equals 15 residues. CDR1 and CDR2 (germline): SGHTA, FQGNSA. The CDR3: CASSLGASGSSEQYF. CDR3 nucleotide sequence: TGTGCCAGCAGCTTAGGGGCTAGCGGGAGCTCCGAGCAGTACTTC.

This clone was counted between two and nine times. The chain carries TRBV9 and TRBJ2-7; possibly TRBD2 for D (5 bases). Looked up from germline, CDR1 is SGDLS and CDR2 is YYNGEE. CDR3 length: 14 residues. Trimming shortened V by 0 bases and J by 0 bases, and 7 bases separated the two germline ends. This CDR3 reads CASSVDGSSYEQYF. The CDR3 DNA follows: TGTGCCAGCAGCGTAGATGGGAGCTCCTACGAGCAGTACTTC.

The CDR3 region has the DNA TGTGCCATCAGTGAGTCGTGGGGGAACACTGAAGCTTTCTTT. It is translated as CAISESWGNTEAFF. V and J are TRBV10-3 and TRBJ1-1; no firm D call. V gave up 0 bases and J gave up 1 base, with 6 bases separating them. There are 14 residues in the CDR3. Germline-derived CDR1 and CDR2 are ENHRY and SYGVKD.

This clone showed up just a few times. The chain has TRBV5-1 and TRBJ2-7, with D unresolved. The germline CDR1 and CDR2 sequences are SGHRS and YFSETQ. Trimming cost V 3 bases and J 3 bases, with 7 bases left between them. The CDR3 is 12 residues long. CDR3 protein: CASSYPGYEQYF. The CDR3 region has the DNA TGCGCCAGCAGCTACCCAGGCTACGAGCAGTACTTC.

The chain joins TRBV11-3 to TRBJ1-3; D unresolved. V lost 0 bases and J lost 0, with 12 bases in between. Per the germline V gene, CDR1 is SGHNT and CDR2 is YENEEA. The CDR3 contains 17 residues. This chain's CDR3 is CASSLDHGILSGNTIYF. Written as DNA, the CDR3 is TGTGCCAGCAGCTTAGATCATGGGATCCTCTCTGGAAACACCATATATTTT.

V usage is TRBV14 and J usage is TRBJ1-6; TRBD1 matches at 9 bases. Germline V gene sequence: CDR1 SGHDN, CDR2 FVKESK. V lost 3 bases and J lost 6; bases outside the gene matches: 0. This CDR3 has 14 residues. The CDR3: CASSQDRGNSPLHF. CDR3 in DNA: TGTGCCAGCAGCCAGGACAGGGGTAATTCACCCCTCCACTTT.

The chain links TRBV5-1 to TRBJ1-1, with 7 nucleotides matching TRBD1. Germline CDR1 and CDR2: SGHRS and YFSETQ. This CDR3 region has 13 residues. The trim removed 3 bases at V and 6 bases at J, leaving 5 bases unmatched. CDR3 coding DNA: TGCGCCAGCAGCTCGGAGGGGGCCGCTGAAGCTTTCTTT. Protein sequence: CASSSEGAAEAFF.

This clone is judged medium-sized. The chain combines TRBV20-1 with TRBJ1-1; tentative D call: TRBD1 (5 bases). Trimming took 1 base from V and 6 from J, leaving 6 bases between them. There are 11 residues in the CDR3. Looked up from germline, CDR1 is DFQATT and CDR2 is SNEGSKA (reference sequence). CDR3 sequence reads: CSARGGAEAFF. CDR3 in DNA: TGCAGTGCTAGAGGGGGGGCTGAAGCTTTCTTT.

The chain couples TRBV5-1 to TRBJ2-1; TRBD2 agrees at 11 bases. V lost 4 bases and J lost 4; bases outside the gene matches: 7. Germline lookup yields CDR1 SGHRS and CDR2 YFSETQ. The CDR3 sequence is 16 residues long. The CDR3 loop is CASSPGTSGLYNEQFF. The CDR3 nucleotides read TGCGCCAGCAGCCCCGGGACTAGCGGATTATACAATGAGCAGTTCTTC.

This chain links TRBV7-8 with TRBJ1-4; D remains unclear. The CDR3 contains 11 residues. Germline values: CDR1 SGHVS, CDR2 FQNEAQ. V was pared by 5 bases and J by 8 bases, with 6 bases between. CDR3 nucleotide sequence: TGTGCCAGCAGCACGAACGAAAAACTGTTTTTT. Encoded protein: CASSTNEKLFF.

CDR3 bases: TGTGCCAGTAGTATCGGACTGGGAAACACCATATATTTT. This translates into CASSIGLGNTIYF. The V gene is TRBV19, the J gene TRBJ1-3; D gene unclear. Germline V gives CDR1 LNHDA, CDR2 SQIVND (reference sequence). Trimming cost V 3 bases and J 4 bases, with 7 bases left between them. CDR3 length: 13 amino acids.

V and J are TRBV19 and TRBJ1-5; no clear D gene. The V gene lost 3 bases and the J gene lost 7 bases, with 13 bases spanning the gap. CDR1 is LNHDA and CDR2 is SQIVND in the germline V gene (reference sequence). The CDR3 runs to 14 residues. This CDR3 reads CASSIGTSKQPQHF. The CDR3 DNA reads TGTGCCAGTAGTATTGGCACCTCTAAGCAGCCCCAGCATTTT.

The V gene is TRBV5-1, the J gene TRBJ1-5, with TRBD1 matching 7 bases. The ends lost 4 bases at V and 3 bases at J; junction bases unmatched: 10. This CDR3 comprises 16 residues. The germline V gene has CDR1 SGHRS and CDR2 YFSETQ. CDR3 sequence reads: CASSAGEGANNQPQHF. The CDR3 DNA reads TGCGCCAGCAGCGCGGGGGAGGGGGCCAACAATCAGCCCCAGCATTTT.

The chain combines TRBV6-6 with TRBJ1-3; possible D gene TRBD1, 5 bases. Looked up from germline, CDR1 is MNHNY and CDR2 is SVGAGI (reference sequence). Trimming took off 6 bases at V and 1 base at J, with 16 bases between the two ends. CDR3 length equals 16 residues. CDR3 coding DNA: TGTGCCAGCAGCCTCGGGGCCAGGTCATCTGGAAACACCATATATTTT. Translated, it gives CASSLGARSSGNTIYF.

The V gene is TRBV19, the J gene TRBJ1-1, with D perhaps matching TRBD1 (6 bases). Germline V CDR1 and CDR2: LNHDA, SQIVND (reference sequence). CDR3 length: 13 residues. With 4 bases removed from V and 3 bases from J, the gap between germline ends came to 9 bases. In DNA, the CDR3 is TGTGCCAGTAGTACACAGGGTTACACTGAAGCTTTCTTT. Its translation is CASSTQGYTEAFF.

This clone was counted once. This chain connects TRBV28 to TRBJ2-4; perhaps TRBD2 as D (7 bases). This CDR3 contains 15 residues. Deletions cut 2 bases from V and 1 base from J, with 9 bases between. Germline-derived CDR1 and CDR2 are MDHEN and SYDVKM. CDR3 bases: TGTGCCAGCAGTTTAGGGGGGGCTGCCAAAAACATTCAGTACTTC. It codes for CASSLGGAAKNIQYF.

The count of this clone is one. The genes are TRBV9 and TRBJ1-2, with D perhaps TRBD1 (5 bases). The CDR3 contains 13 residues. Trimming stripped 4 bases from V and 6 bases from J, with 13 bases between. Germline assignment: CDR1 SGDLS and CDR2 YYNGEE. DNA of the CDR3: TGTGCCAGCAGCTCCGCGGGGGGGAATGGCTACACCTTC. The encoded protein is CASSSAGGNGYTF.

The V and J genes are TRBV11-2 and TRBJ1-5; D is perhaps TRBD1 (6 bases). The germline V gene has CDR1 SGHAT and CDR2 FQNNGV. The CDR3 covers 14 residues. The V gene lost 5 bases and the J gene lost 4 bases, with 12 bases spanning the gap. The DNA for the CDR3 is TGTGCCAGCAGCCACCCAGGGGCAAATCAGCCCCAGCATTTT. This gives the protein CASSHPGANQPQHF.

Here the CDR3 reads CASSSEETEAFF. For the CDR3, the DNA is TGTGCCAGCAGCTCAGAGGAGACTGAAGCTTTCTTT. J is TRBJ1-1 and V is TRBV7-9, with no clear D. V lost 4 bases, J lost 5 bases, and 8 bases lay in between. The CDR3 runs 12 residues. CDR1 is SEHNR, CDR2 FQNEAQ, per germline (reference sequence).

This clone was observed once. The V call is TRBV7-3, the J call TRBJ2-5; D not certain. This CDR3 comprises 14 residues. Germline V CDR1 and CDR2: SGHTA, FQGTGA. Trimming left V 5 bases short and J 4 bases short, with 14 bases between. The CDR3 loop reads CASSPQVGTETQYF. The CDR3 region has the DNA TGTGCCAGCAGCCCCCAAGTGGGAACAGAGACCCAGTACTTC.

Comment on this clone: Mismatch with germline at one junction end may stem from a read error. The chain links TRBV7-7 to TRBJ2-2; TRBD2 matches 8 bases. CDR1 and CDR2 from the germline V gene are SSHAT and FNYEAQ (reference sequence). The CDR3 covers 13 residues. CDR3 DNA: TGTGCTAGCAGGGGTTGCGGGAGGGGGGAGCTGTTTTTT. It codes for CASRGCGRGELFF.

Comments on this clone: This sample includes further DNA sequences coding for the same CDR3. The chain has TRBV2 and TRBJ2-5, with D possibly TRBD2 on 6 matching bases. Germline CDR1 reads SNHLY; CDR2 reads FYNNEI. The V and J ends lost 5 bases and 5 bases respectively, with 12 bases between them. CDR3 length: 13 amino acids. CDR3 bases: TGTGCCAGCAGTCTCACTGGGGGGGAGACCCAGTACTTC. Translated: CASSLTGGETQYF.

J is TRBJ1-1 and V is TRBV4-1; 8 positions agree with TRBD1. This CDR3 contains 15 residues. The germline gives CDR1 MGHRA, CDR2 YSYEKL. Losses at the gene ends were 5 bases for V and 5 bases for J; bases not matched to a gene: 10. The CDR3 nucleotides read TGCGCCAGCAGCAAACCGACAGGGGCTAATACTGAAGCTTTCTTT. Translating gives CASSKPTGANTEAFF.

Here the CDR3 DNA reads TGTGCCAGCAGCAAAGTGAGGGGTAGCGGGAGCCCCGGGGGGACCCAGTACTTC. Protein: CASSKVRGSGSPGGTQYF. The V call is TRBV21-1, the J call TRBJ2-5; the D call TRBD2 from the table was never checked on the DNA. TRBV21-1 constitutes a pseudogene. The CDR3 runs 18 residues.